The next 11 T cell receptor beta chains were all read from a single sample in a study of early T cells in non-severe SARS-CoV-2 infection. Using its own MiXCR run on the 5' RACE reads, TCRdb lists one record per CDR3 protein. The profile covers around 89,000 distinct CDR3 sequences, with about 14% appearing a single time and under 0.75% taken by the ten largest. The specimen sequenced was whole blood. The receptors shown here come from an adult who was a healthcare worker with PCR-confirmed SARS-CoV-2 infection or an uninfected control (not recorded which).

This clonotype has more than one count but fewer than ten. The rearrangement links TRBV20-1 to TRBJ2-3, with D possibly TRBD2 on 7 matching bases. V lost 0 bases, J lost 4 bases, and 14 bases lay in between. Per the germline V gene, CDR1 is DFQATT and CDR2 is SNEGSKA (reference sequence). The CDR3 totals 15 residues. The CDR3 nucleotides are TGCAGTGCTAGAGATTACGGGGGGCCCCCAGATACGCAGTATTTT. Its translation: CSARDYGGPPDTQYF.

This clonotype was seen only a few times. The rearrangement joins TRBV4-1 to TRBJ2-3; TRBD1 agrees at 9 bases. Germline V gene sequence: CDR1 MGHRA, CDR2 YSYEKL. The CDR3 loop spans 17 amino acids. With 0 bases clipped from V and 4 bases from J, the junction kept 8 bases outside the gene matches. The CDR3 here is CASSQDRGTGFADTQYF. CDR3 bases: TGCGCCAGCAGCCAAGATCGTGGGACAGGGTTTGCAGATACGCAGTATTTT.

Ten or more counts support this clonotype. The chain joins TRBV3-1 to TRBJ1-5, with 7 bases identical to TRBD1. Per the germline V gene, CDR1 is LGHDT and CDR2 is YNNKEL (reference sequence). With V trimmed by 4 bases and J by 4 bases, 4 bases remained unmatched. The CDR3 consists of 14 residues. CDR3 residues: CASSPGTDNQPQHF. As DNA, the CDR3 is TGTGCCAGCAGCCCTGGGACAGATAATCAGCCCCAGCATTTT.

This clonotype was detected a few times. V and J are TRBV12-3 or TRBV12-4 and TRBJ1-2; 7 bases fit TRBD1. V was pared by 1 base and J by 5 bases, with 13 bases of the junction left unmatched. This CDR3 contains 17 residues. CDR3 residues: CASSLGRGQAPDYGYTF. CDR3 nucleotide sequence: TGTGCCAGCAGTTTAGGACGTGGACAGGCCCCGGATTATGGCTACACCTTC.

The V and J genes are TRBV6-6 and TRBJ2-3; no clear D gene. The ends were cut back, 8 bases at V and 2 bases at J, with 11 bases in the middle. The CDR3 covers 13 residues. CDR1 and CDR2 (germline): MNHNY, SVGAGI (reference sequence). This CDR3 reads CASGTSNTDTQYF. CDR3 sequence (DNA): TGTGCCAGCGGAACATCTAACACAGATACGCAGTATTTT.

This chain joins TRBV6-1 and TRBJ2-3; 14 positions agree with TRBD2. Trimming removed 4 bases from V and 4 bases from J; junction bases left unmatched: 1. The CDR3 is made up of 15 amino acids. CDR1 is MNHNS, CDR2 SASEGT, per germline. The chain's CDR3 is CASSGLAGGPDTQYF. The CDR3 nucleotides read TGTGCCAGCAGTGGACTAGCGGGGGGGCCAGATACGCAGTATTTT.

The chain links TRBV11-2 to TRBJ2-3; D is ambiguous. Germline values: CDR1 SGHAT, CDR2 FQNNGV. The V gene lost 2 bases and the J gene lost 0 bases, with 6 bases spanning the gap. The CDR3 is made up of 14 amino acids. CDR3 protein: CASSLPVSTDTQYF. The CDR3 DNA is TGTGCCAGCAGCTTACCAGTTAGCACAGATACGCAGTATTTT.

This clonotype was observed many times. V is TRBV10-1 and J is TRBJ1-2, with D perhaps TRBD1 (5 bases). CDR1 is WNHNN, CDR2 SYGVQD, per germline (reference sequence). The CDR3 totals 13 residues. The V gene lost 5 bases and the J gene lost 0 bases, with 7 bases spanning the gap. The CDR3 region is CASSPTANYGYTF. The DNA for the CDR3 is TGCGCCAGCAGTCCGACAGCTAACTATGGCTACACCTTC.

The CDR3 spells CSVEANYNEQFF. Written as DNA, the CDR3 is TGCAGCGTTGAGGCCAATTACAATGAGCAGTTCTTC. The chain combines TRBV29-1 with TRBJ2-1; D gene ambiguous. The CDR3 totals 12 residues. Germline V CDR1 and CDR2: SQVTM, ANQGSEA. The germline V and J ends were trimmed by 3 bases and 4 bases, with 7 bases remaining between them.

In this sample, this clonotype turned up a few times. The chain carries TRBV5-1 and TRBJ2-2; 7 nucleotides agree with TRBD2. Germline V CDR1 and CDR2: SGHRS, YFSETQ. The CDR3 is 16 residues long. J gave up 2 bases and V 5 bases, and 9 bases lay outside the gene matches. The CDR3 DNA reads TGCGCCAGCAGGGGAAGCGGGGTCAAAAACACCGGGGAGCTGTTTTTT. Protein product: CASRGSGVKNTGELFF. The full variable domain, its missing parts supplied by reference TRBV5-1 and TRBJ2-2, is KAGVTQTPRYLIKTRGQQVTLSCSPISGHRSVSWYQQTPGQGLQFLFEYFSETQRNKGNFPGRFSGRQFSNSRSEMNVSTLELGDSALYLCASRGSGVKNTGELFFGEGSRLTVL.

The chain uses TRBV5-8 and TRBJ2-2, with TRBD1 matching 9 bases. Trimming took 4 bases from V and 6 from J; bases not matched to a gene: 7. Per germline, CDR1 SGHTS and CDR2 YDEGEE. There are 15 residues in the CDR3. CDR3 region: CASSPGTGRAGELFF. The CDR3 nucleotides read TGTGCCAGCAGCCCGGGGACAGGGAGGGCCGGGGAGCTGTTTTTT.